What follows are 3 T cell receptor beta chains derived from one specimen sequenced in a study of cytomegalovirus exposure and HLA in healthy donors (dated by TCRdb to the late 2010s). Libraries came from the immunoSEQ multiplex PCR assay. For the multiplex PCR, a mixture combining 60 forward primers for TCR Vbeta segments and 13 reverse primers for TCR Jbeta segments was used. Not all clones reach the TCRdb copy of this immuneACCESS table, which keeps in-frame sequences only. Checked studies attribute under half of the gap to unresolved V genes and leave the rest unexplained. Within this sample are 50,000 to 70,000 clones, with approximately 60% of them counted one time only. The ten largest make up about 3% of the sample. Input material: PBMCs. Source of these receptors: a man aged 25 to 40 in good health and CMV-seronegative.

This chain joins TRBV7-2 and TRBJ2-2; D possibly corresponds to TRBD2 (6 bases). Germline assignment: CDR1 SGHTA and CDR2 FQGNSA. This CDR3 region has 19 residues. The ends were cut back, 5 bases at V and 3 bases at J, with 25 bases in the middle. CDR3 sequence reads: CASSTDSTHLAKDTGELFF. CDR3 coding DNA: TGTGCCAGCAGCACCGACAGTACCCATCTAGCGAAGGACACCGGGGAGCTGTTTTTT.

This chain joins TRBV30 and TRBJ1-1; the D gene is possibly TRBD1 (5 bases). With 3 bases removed from V and 3 bases from J, the gap between germline ends came to 11 bases. The CDR3 runs 13 residues. Germline V gene data show CDR1 as GTSNPN and CDR2 as SVGIG (reference sequence). The CDR3 protein is CAWRMTEDTEAFF. In nucleotides, the CDR3 is TGTGCCTGGAGAATGACAGAGGACACTGAAGCTTTCTTT.

The chain is built from TRBV18 and TRBJ1-6; D may be TRBD1 (6 bases). The CDR3 has 15 amino acids. Looked up from germline, CDR1 is KGHSH and CDR2 is LQKENI. Between the trimmed V and J ends, which lost 3 bases and 6 bases, there was a span of 12 bases. CDR3 in DNA: TGTGCCAGCTCACCTGTGACAGGCCTTAATTCACCCCTCCACTTT. Protein product: CASSPVTGLNSPLHF.